The 14 T cell receptor beta chains in this list originate from one sample, sequenced in a study of graft-versus-host responses after intestinal transplantation. Repertoires were generated with immunoSEQ multiplex PCR, while TCRdb's copy carries only in-frame clones and drops some. The sample records 85,000 to 95,000 clones, about 92% being singletons. For these receptors, no antigen is known. The sample here was unstimulated CD8+ T cells sorted from spleen or lymph node cells, taken before intestinal transplant. These receptors came from a human donor who received an intestinal transplant.

This clone was seen a single time. V and J are TRBV6-5 and TRBJ2-6; no reliable D call. V was trimmed by 7 bases and J by 2 bases, leaving 12 bases between them. The CDR3 consists of 15 residues. Germline CDR1 reads MNHEY; CDR2 reads SVGAGI. The CDR3 nucleotides are TGTGCCAGCAATCCCAGTGCGGCTGGGGCCAACGTCCTGACTTTC. Amino acids: CASNPSAAGANVLTF.

This chain joins TRBV21-1 and TRBJ1-2; TRBD1, the table's D call, lacks a check against the DNA. TRBV21-1 has pseudogene status. CDR3 size: 16 residues. This chain's CDR3 is CASSKRLGRGHSGYTF. The CDR3 DNA sequence: TGTGCCAGCAGCAAACGGTTAGGCAGGGGGCACTCTGGCTACACCTTC.

This chain joins TRBV2 and TRBJ1-3; D not resolved. Trimming removed 7 bases from V and 3 bases from J, with 4 bases in between. This CDR3 is 11 amino acids long. CDR1 is SNHLY, CDR2 FYNNEI, per germline. CDR3 residues: CASTRGNTIYF. CDR3 DNA sequence: TGTGCCAGCACCCGTGGAAACACCATATATTTT.

The table lists this clone with a count of one. J is TRBJ2-7 and V is TRBV7-9; 7 bases fit TRBD1. The CDR3 is 14 amino acids. Germline CDR1 and CDR2: SEHNR and FQNEAQ (reference sequence). V gave up 0 bases and J gave up 5 bases; unmatched junction bases: 4. The CDR3 loop is CASSLARQGNEQYF. CDR3 DNA: TGTGCCAGCAGCTTAGCGCGACAGGGAAACGAGCAGTACTTC.

The chain has TRBV4-3 and TRBJ1-1; D not resolved. This CDR3 is built from 15 residues. Trimming took off 0 bases at V and 6 bases at J, with 14 bases between the two ends. Germline V gene data show CDR1 as LGHNA and CDR2 as YSLEER. The CDR3: CASSQDRGWGSEAFF. The CDR3 DNA sequence: TGCGCCAGCAGCCAAGATCGGGGATGGGGATCTGAAGCTTTCTTT.

This chain joins TRBV7-2 and TRBJ1-6, with TRBD1 as a possible D gene (6 bases). This CDR3 is built from 15 residues. Trimming stripped 2 bases from V and 9 bases from J, with 14 bases between. CDR1 SGHTA and CDR2 FQGNSA come from the germline V gene. CDR3 DNA: TGTGCCAGCAGCTTACAGGATGAACAGGGTTCACCCCTCCACTTT. The encoded protein is CASSLQDEQGSPLHF.

Turning to this clone: Other DNA sequences of this sample code for an identical CDR3. The rearrangement links TRBV4-3 to TRBJ2-1; weak D call: TRBD1 (6 bases). Germline CDR1 reads LGHNA; CDR2 reads YSLEER. The CDR3 consists of 16 residues. V gave up 0 bases and J gave up 0 bases, with 9 bases separating them. CDR3 region: CASSQDRGGSYNEQFF. CDR3 nucleotide sequence: TGCGCCAGCAGCCAAGATCGAGGGGGCTCCTACAATGAGCAGTTCTTC.

This clone has just one count. The V call is TRBV9, the J call TRBJ2-1; D may be TRBD1 (6 bases). Germline V gives CDR1 SGDLS, CDR2 YYNGEE. The length of the CDR3 is 15 residues. V lost 1 base to trimming and J lost 6 bases, with 14 bases between them. The CDR3 DNA reads as TGTGCCAGCAGCGTATACTCAGGGGCGAGCAATGAGCAGTTCTTC. Amino acids: CASSVYSGASNEQFF. The full variable domain, completed using reference TRBV9 and TRBJ2-1, is DSGVTQTPKHLITATGQRVTLRCSPRSGDLSVYWYQQSLDQGLQFLIQYYNGEERAKGNILERFSAQQFPDLHSELNLSSLELGDSALYFCASSVYSGASNEQFFGPGTRLTVL.

As regards this clone: The conserved phenylalanine or tryptophan is not found at the CDR3 terminus, so this likely reflects a read error. The genes are TRBV9 and TRBJ2-4; no clear D gene. The germline CDR1 and CDR2 sequences are SGDLS and YYNGEE. The CDR3 sequence is 15 residues long. Between the trimmed V and J ends, which lost 0 bases and 0 bases, there was a span of 7 bases. This CDR3 reads CASSVDNLAKNIQYL. CDR3 bases: TGTGCCAGCAGCGTAGATAACCTAGCCAAAAACATTCAGTACCTC.

The V gene is TRBV19, the J gene TRBJ2-3; TRBD2 might be the D (7 bases). This CDR3 contains 14 residues. Trimming cost V 3 bases and J 6 bases, with 13 bases left between them. Germline V lookup: CDR1 LNHDA, CDR2 SQIVND (reference sequence). The DNA of the CDR3 is TGTGCCAGTAGTATTGGGGGGGGGCTGGATACGCAGTATTTT. Its translation: CASSIGGGLDTQYF. Looking up the rest from reference TRBV19 and TRBJ2-3 gives the full variable domain: DGGITQSPKYLFRKEGQNVTLSCEQNLNHDAMYWYRQDPGQGLRLIYYSQIVNDFQKGDIAEGYSVSREKKESFPLTVTSAQKNPTAFYLCASSIGGGLDTQYFGPGTRLTVL.

J is TRBJ2-7 and V is TRBV30; 7 positions match TRBD1. The CDR3 is 12 residues long. CDR1 and CDR2 (germline): GTSNPN, SVGIG (reference sequence). This chain's CDR3 is CAPEQGSYEQYF. The CDR3 DNA follows: TGTGCTCCGGAACAGGGGTCCTACGAGCAGTACTTC.

The rearrangement uses TRBV5-1 and TRBJ2-7, with TRBD1 matching over 9 bases. Looked up from germline, CDR1 is SGHRS and CDR2 is YFSETQ. V was pared by 4 bases and J by 2 bases, with 7 bases of the junction left unmatched. The CDR3 is 15 residues long. CDR3 nucleotides: TGCGCCAGCAGCCCGGGACAGGGTCCAACCTACGAGCAGTACTTC. Its translation is CASSPGQGPTYEQYF.

This sequence joins TRBV7-9 and TRBJ2-7; D is ambiguous. Trimming removed 7 bases from V and 4 bases from J, with 17 bases in between. CDR1 and CDR2 from the germline V gene are SEHNR and FQNEAQ (reference sequence). The CDR3 is made up of 14 amino acids. This CDR3 reads CASTTPLEPYEQYF. The CDR3 nucleotides read TGTGCCAGCACCACCCCCCTTGAGCCATACGAGCAGTACTTC. The whole variable domain, filled in from reference TRBV7-9 and TRBJ2-7, reads DTGVSQNPRHKITKRGQNVTFRCDPISEHNRLYWYRQTLGQGPEFLTYFQNEAQLEKSRLLSDRFSAERPKGSFSTLEIQRTEQGDSAMYLCASTTPLEPYEQYFGPGTRLTVT.

This chain joins TRBV25-1 and TRBJ1-1; perhaps TRBD1 as D (5 bases). Germline-derived CDR1 and CDR2 are MGHDK and SYGVNS. CDR3 length equals 15 residues. Trimming stripped 1 base from V and 0 bases from J, with 9 bases between. The CDR3 DNA is TGTGCCAGCAGTGAATCGGGGGATCTGAACACTGAAGCTTTCTTT. As protein: CASSESGDLNTEAFF.